These 9 T cell receptor beta chains share one sample of origin, sequenced in a study of T cell clonality in common variable immunodeficiency. Repertoires were generated with immunoSEQ multiplex PCR, while TCRdb's copy carries only in-frame clones and drops some. Listed for the sample are around 55,000 clones, none seen a single time. Source material: peripheral blood mononuclear cells. The receptor source for this set is a person between 18 and 70 years old in good health.

This clone has only a few counts. Read sequence stops 3 residues before the CDR3 end, and the germline J gene provides the missing end. This chain uses TRBV19 with TRBJ2-3; D could derive from TRBD1 or TRBD2 (6 bases each). The CDR3 extends over 13 amino acids. The germline V gene encodes CDR1 LNHDA and CDR2 SQIVND (reference sequence). The CDR3 region is CASTQQGRETQYF. The sequenced CDR3 bases are TGTGCCAGTACTCAACAGGGTCGGGAGACG. Filled out from reference TRBV19 and TRBJ2-3, the complete variable domain reads DGGITQSPKYLFRKEGQNVTLSCEQNLNHDAMYWYRQDPGQGLRLIYYSQIVNDFQKGDIAEGYSVSREKKESFPLTVTSAQKNPTAFYLCASTQQGRETQYFGPGTRLTVL.

This clone was recorded at least ten times. Incomplete CDR3 DNA: TGTGCCAGCAGAGGGACAGCCGACAATGAG. Encoded protein: CASRGTADNE. The entire CDR3 protein is CASRGTADNEQFF. The V gene is TRBV6-2 or TRBV6-3, the J gene TRBJ2-1; TRBD1 agrees at 7 bases. The read is 3 residues too short to cover the CDR3 end, so that end is filled in from the germline J gene. The CDR3 contains 13 residues. The junction had 4 bases not matched to a gene; V was cut back by 6 bases and J by 5 bases. Germline V CDR1 and CDR2: MNHEY, SVGEGT.

This clone was seen many times. With the read ending 3 residues before the CDR3 end, the germline J gene is used to fill in that end. The rearrangement uses TRBV29-1 and TRBJ2-3, with D possibly matching TRBD2 (6 bases). The V end was cut by 7 bases, the J end by 1 base, with 9 bases between. Looked up from germline, CDR1 is SQVTM and CDR2 is ANQGSEA. This CDR3 comprises 12 residues. The CDR3 DNA, read in part, is TGCAGCGCGGGACTCCGCACAGATACG. The encoded protein is CSAGLRTDT. The full CDR3 protein reads CSAGLRTDTQYF.

There are many counts of this clone. The sequence runs out 3 residues before the end of the CDR3; the remainder is reconstructed from the germline J gene. This chain uses TRBV7-9 with TRBJ1-6; a weak D match, TRBD1 (6 bases). This CDR3 spans 12 amino acids. V was cut by 6 bases and J by 12 bases, with 12 bases left in between. Per germline, CDR1 SEHNR and CDR2 FQNEAQ (reference sequence). The DNA read from the CDR3 is TGTGCCAGCAGTAGGGGGGGGGAACCC. This codes for CASSRGGEP. The entire CDR3 is CASSRGGEPLHF.

This clone was seen more than once but under ten times. Incomplete CDR3 DNA: TGTGCCAGCAGCCCCACAAGATACGAC. Its protein product is CASSPTRYD. The entire CDR3 sequence reads CASSPTRYDYTF. The rearrangement uses TRBV2 and TRBJ1-2; D is unresolved. The read ends 3 residues early relative to the CDR3; the germline J gene fills the gap. Germline V gives CDR1 SNHLY, CDR2 FYNNEI. The CDR3 totals 12 residues.

This clone was seen only a few times. Read data end 3 residues before the CDR3 end; the end is taken from the germline J gene. V is TRBV6-4 and J is TRBJ2-3, with 12 bases that match TRBD2. The CDR3 runs 18 residues. Germline lookup yields CDR1 MRHNA and CDR2 SNTAGT. This chain's CDR3 is CASSDSGRLAGEQETQYF. The covered CDR3 bases are TGTGCCAGCAGTGACTCGGGGAGACTAGCGGGAGAACAAGAGACG.

This clone was counted at least ten times. The observed sequence ends 3 residues before the CDR3 terminus, with the missing tail filled in from the germline J gene. The chain carries TRBV30 and TRBJ1-6; 9 bases line up with TRBD1. The V gene end was trimmed by 7 bases and the J gene end by 10 bases; junction bases not matched to a gene: 11. The CDR3 length is 14 residues. Germline loops: CDR1 GTSNPN, CDR2 SVGIG (reference sequence). The covered CDR3 bases are TGTGCCTTTTCCTGGGACAGGGTTGAATCACCC. Its translation is CAFSWDRVESP. In full, the CDR3 is CAFSWDRVESPLHF.

This clone was observed many times. The read ends 3 residues before the CDR3 terminus; that terminus is restored from the germline J gene. The chain uses TRBV18 and TRBJ1-3, with D perhaps TRBD1 (6 bases). The germline V gene has CDR1 KGHSH and CDR2 LQKENI. This CDR3 is built from 16 residues. Trimming pared 1 base from V and 5 bases from J, leaving 15 bases between. CDR3: CASSPLTRGSRNTIYF. CDR3 DNA (partial): TGTGCCAGCTCACCACTCACCAGGGGCTCAAGAAACACC.

This clone was observed a few times. The observed sequence ends 3 residues before the CDR3 terminus, with the missing tail filled in from the germline J gene. This chain links TRBV19 with TRBJ1-4, with D maybe TRBD1 (5 bases). CDR1 is LNHDA and CDR2 is SQIVND in the germline V gene (reference sequence). The length of the CDR3 is 15 residues. The germline V and J ends were trimmed by 3 bases and 4 bases, with 12 bases remaining between them. Here the CDR3 reads CASSMGPGNNEKLFF. Partial CDR3 DNA: TGTGCCAGTAGTATGGGGCCAGGGAATAATGAAAAA.